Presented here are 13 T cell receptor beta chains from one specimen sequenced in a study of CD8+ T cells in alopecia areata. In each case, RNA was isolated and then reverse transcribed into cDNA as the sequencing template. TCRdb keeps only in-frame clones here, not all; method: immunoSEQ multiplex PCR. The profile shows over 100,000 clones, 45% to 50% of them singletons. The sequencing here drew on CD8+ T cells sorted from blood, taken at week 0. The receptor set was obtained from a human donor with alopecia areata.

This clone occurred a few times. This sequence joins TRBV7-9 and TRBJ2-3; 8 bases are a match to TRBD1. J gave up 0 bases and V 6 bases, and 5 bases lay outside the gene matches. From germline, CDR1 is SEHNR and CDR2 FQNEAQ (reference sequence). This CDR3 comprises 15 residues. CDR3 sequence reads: CASRQGARSTDTQYF. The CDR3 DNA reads TGTGCCAGCAGGCAGGGGGCCCGTAGCACAGATACGCAGTATTTT. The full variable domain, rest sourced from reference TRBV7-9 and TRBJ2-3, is DTGVSQNPRHKITKRGQNVTFRCDPISEHNRLYWYRQTLGQGPEFLTYFQNEAQLEKSRLLSDRFSAERPKGSFSTLEIQRTEQGDSAMYLCASRQGARSTDTQYFGPGTRLTVL.

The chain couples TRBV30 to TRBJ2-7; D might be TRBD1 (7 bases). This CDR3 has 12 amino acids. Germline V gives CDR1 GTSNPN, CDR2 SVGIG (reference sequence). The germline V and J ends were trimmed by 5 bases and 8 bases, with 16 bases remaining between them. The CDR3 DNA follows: TGTGCCTGGGGAGACAGGGAGGTGCAGCAGTACTTC. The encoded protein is CAWGDREVQQYF.

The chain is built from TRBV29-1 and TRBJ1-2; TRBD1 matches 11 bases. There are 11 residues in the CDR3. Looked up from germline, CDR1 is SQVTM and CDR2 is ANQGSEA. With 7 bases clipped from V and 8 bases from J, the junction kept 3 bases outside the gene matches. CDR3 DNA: TGCAGCGCTTGGACAGGGGGCGGCTACACCTTC. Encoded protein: CSAWTGGGYTF.

The CDR3 region is CASSPGGSYEQYF. The CDR3 DNA reads as TGTGCCAGCAGTCCTGGGGGCTCCTACGAGCAGTACTTC. The chain joins TRBV27 to TRBJ2-7; either TRBD1 or TRBD2 may supply D (5 bases each). Germline V gives CDR1 MNHEY, CDR2 SMNVEV (reference sequence). V dropped 5 bases and J dropped 0 bases, with 8 bases sitting between them. CDR3 size: 13 residues.

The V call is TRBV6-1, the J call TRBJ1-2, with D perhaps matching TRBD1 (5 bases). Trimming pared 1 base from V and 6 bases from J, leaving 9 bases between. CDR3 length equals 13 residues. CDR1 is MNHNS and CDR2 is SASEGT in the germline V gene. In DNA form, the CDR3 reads TGTGCCAGCAGTGAAGTCGGAGGGGATGGCTACACCTTC. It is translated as CASSEVGGDGYTF.

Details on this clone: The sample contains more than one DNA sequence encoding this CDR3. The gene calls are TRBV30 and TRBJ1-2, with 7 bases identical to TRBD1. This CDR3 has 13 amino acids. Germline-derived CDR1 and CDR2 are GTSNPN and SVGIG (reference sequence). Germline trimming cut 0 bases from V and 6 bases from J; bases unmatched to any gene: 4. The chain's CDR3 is CAWSVTGEDGYTF. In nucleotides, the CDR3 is TGTGCCTGGAGTGTCACAGGGGAGGATGGCTACACCTTC.

Here the CDR3 reads CASSLNTGVNTEAFF. CDR3 coding DNA: TGTGCCAGCAGCTTAAACACAGGCGTGAACACTGAAGCTTTCTTT. The chain uses TRBV7-9 and TRBJ1-1; possibly TRBD1 for D (5 bases). The germline V gene encodes CDR1 SEHNR and CDR2 FQNEAQ (reference sequence). Deletions cut 2 bases from V and 0 bases from J, with 10 bases between. The CDR3 is 15 residues long.

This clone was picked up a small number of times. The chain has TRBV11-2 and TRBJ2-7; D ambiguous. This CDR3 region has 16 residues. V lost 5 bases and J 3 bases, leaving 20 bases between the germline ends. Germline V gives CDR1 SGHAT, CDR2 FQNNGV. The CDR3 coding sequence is TGTGCCAGCAGCGCACGCCAGCGATCCGGAGACTACGAGCAGTACTTC. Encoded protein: CASSARQRSGDYEQYF.

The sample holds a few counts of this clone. As DNA, the CDR3 is TGTGCCAGCAGTTACGACCTCCAAGAGACCCAGTACTTC. It is translated as CASSYDLQETQYF. The chain links TRBV6-5 to TRBJ2-5; the D is unclear. Trimming left V 2 bases short and J 1 base short, with 5 bases between. CDR1 and CDR2 from the germline V gene are MNHEY and SVGAGI. This CDR3 is built from 13 residues.

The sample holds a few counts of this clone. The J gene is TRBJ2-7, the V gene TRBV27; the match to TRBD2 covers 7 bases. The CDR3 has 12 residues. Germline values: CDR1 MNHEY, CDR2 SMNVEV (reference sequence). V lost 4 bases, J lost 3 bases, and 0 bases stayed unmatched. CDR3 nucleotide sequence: TGTGCCAGCAGTTGGGGGGGCTACGAGCAGTACTTC. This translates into CASSWGGYEQYF.

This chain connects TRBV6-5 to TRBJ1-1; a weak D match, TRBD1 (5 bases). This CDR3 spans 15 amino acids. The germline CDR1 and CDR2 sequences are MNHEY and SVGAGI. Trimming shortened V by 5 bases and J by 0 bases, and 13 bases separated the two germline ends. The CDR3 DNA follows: TGTGCCAGCAGTCTCATGCAGGGTATGAACACTGAAGCTTTCTTT. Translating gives CASSLMQGMNTEAFF.

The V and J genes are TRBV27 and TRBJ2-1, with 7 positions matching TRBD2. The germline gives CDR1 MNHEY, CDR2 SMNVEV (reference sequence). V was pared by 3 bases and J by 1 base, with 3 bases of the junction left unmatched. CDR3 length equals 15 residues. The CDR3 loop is CASSFGAGSYNEQFF. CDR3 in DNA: TGTGCCAGCAGTTTCGGAGCGGGATCCTACAATGAGCAGTTCTTC.

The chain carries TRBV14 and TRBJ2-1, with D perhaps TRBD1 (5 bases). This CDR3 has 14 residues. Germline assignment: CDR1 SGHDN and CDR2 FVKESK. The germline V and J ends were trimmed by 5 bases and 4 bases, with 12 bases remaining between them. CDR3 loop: CASSLQGVYNEQFF. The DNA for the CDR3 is TGTGCCAGCAGCTTGCAGGGTGTGTACAATGAGCAGTTCTTC.